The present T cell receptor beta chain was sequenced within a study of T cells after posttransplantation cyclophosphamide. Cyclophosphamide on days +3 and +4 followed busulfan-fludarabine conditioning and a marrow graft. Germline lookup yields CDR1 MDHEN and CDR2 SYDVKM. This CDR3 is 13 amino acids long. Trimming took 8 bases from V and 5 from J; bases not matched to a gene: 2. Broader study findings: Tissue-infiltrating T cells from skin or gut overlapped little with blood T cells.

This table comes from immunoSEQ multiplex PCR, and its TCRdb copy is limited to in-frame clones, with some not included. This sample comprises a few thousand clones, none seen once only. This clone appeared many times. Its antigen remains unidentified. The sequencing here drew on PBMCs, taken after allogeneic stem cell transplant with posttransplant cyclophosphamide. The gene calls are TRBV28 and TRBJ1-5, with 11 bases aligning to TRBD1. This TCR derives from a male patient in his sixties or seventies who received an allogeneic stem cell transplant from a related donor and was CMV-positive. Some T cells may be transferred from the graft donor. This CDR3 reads CASQGQGDQPQHF. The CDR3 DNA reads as TGTGCCAGCCAGGGACAGGGGGATCAGCCCCAGCATTTT.